This is a list of T cell receptor beta chains from one sample in a study of blood T cell repertoires in COVID-19. Produced via immunoSEQ multiplex PCR; TCRdb's table is partial and in-frame only. The sample carries about 380,000 clones, about 88% recorded once. Sequencing input: PBMCs or T cells enriched from blood (not recorded which). These receptors were collected from a woman aged 18-29 years who had recovered from COVID-19. Both conserved end residues are part of each CDR3. D genes are given only for firm matches. Clone size, where shown, is once, few, many, or a class for clones that have expanded.

clone_size	d_call	v_call	j_call	cdr3_nt	cdr3_aa
NA	NA	TRBV5-6	TRBJ1-2	TGTGCCAGCAGCACCCTAAGACAGGTTAACTATGGCTACACCTTC	CASSTLRQVNYGYTF
NA	NA	TRBV5-1	TRBJ1-1	TGCGCCAGCAGCTTGGGAGAGATGAACACTGAAGCTTTCTTT	CASSLGEMNTEAFF
NA	NA	TRBV3-1/TRBV3-2	TRBJ2-2	TGTGCCAGCAGCCAATTGGCTTGGACAGAACGGCCCGGGGAGCTGTTTTTT	CASSQLAWTERPGELFF
NA	NA	TRBV13	TRBJ2-3	TGTGCCAGCAGCCCAGCTAGGCGCACAGATACGCAGTATTTT	CASSPARRTDTQYF
NA	TRBD2	TRBV2	TRBJ2-7	TGTGCCAGCAGTGGGGCTAGCGGGGGGTACGAGCAGTACTTC	CASSGASGGYEQYF
NA	NA	TRBV25-1	TRBJ2-7	TGTGCCAGCAGTGCGCCCTCGGGACACTCTTGGGAGCAGTACTTC	CASSAPSGHSWEQYF
NA	NA	TRBV6-5	TRBJ1-1	TGTGCCAGCAGTTACAGGGGGATGAACACTGAAGCTTTCTTT	CASSYRGMNTEAFF
few	NA	TRBV6-5	TRBJ1-3	TGTGCCAGCAGCCAAGCTCAGGGCAACACCATATATTTT	CASSQAQGNTIYF
NA	NA	TRBV6-6	TRBJ1-3	TGTGCCAGCAGTTACTCGACAGATTACGGAAACACCATATATTTT	CASSYSTDYGNTIYF
NA	TRBD2	TRBV3-1/TRBV3-2	TRBJ2-1	TGTGCCAGCAGCCTACACGGAAATAGCGGGGGGGCCAGGAATGAGCAGTTCTTC	CASSLHGNSGGARNEQFF
NA	TRBD1	TRBV28	TRBJ2-3	TGTGCCAGCAGGACCGTCGGGACAGAGCTAGATACGCAGTATTTT	CASRTVGTELDTQYF
NA	TRBD1	TRBV30	TRBJ1-4	TGTGCCTGCCACACCCGGGACAGGCTCGAAAAACTGTTTTTT	CACHTRDRLEKLFF
NA	NA	TRBV3-1/TRBV3-2	TRBJ1-1	TGTGCCAGCAGCCAAGATTCAGTAGAGGGTTTCACTGAAGCTTTCTTT	CASSQDSVEGFTEAFF
few	TRBD1	TRBV5-4	TRBJ1-2	TGTGCCAGCAGCGGGGGACAGGGGGCCCGGAGCTATGGCTACACCTTC	CASSGGQGARSYGYTF
NA	TRBD1	TRBV29-1	TRBJ1-2	TGCAGCGTTGGCCCCCCTGGACAGGCAAAGTATAACTATGGCTACACCTTC	CSVGPPGQAKYNYGYTF
NA	TRBD1	TRBV27	TRBJ2-2	TGTGCCAGCAGCAGTCTGGGACAGGGGTACACCGGGGAGCTGTTTTTT	CASSSLGQGYTGELFF
once	NA	TRBV30	TRBJ1-2	TGTGCCTGCCGACCGGGACAAAGCTATGGCTACACCTTC	CACRPGQSYGYTF
NA	NA	TRBV6-5	TRBJ1-1	TGTGCCAGCAGTTACTCGAGTCTGAACACTGAAGCTTTCTTT	CASSYSSLNTEAFF
once	TRBD1	TRBV15	TRBJ2-3	TGTGCCACCAGCAGAGATAAGGGACAGGGCACAGATACGCAGTATTTT	CATSRDKGQGTDTQYF
NA	NA	TRBV19	TRBJ1-1	TGTGCCAGTAGTATAGGCGGCTTGCGAACTGAAGCTTTCTTT	CASSIGGLRTEAFF
NA	NA	TRBV5-6	TRBJ1-1	TGTGCCAGCAGCCCAGCGACAGAGAACACTGAAGCTTTCTTT	CASSPATENTEAFF
few	NA	TRBV30	TRBJ1-2	TGTGCCTGGACCCGTCCCGACAGGCTAGGAGGCTACACCTTC	CAWTRPDRLGGYTF
NA	NA	TRBV6-5	TRBJ1-2	TGTGCCAGCAGTTACTCGAATCGCAGGAACTATGGCTACACCTTC	CASSYSNRRNYGYTF
NA	TRBD1	TRBV9	TRBJ1-3	TGTGCCAGCAGCGTAGGGGGGACAGGTCTTACTGGAAACACCATATATTTT	CASSVGGTGLTGNTIYF
NA	NA	TRBV2	TRBJ1-1	TGTGCCAGCACCGAAGATGGCGGAACTGAAGCTTTCTTT	CASTEDGGTEAFF
NA	NA	TRBV2	TRBJ1-1	TGTGCCAGCAGTGATCTAGACACTGAAGCTTTCTTT	CASSDLDTEAFF